The sample holds many counts of the clone carrying this T cell receptor beta chain. Its antigen is currently unknown. CDR1 is SQVTM, CDR2 ANQGSEA, per germline. The CDR3 sequence is 13 residues long. V was pared by 0 bases and J by 5 bases, with 10 bases between. This sample stems from a study of neurological immune-mediated disorders. Broader study findings: Falling below healthy controls, multiple sclerosis showed the least TCR clonal expansion, while HTLV-1-associated myelopathy showed the most.

cDNA synthesis was performed by 5'RACE with 10-nucleotide random UMIs. Over 180 million TCR-beta sequences from 15-18 subjects came from every sequencing run. MiXCR, run by TCRdb on the 5' RACE reads, gives a single entry per CDR3 protein. The sample yields tens of thousands of distinct CDR3 sequences, about a tenth seen once. V gene TRBV29-1 combines with J gene TRBJ2-5; D remains ambiguous. Sequencing was performed on PBMCs. The TCR originated in a middle-aged woman with HTLV-1-associated myelopathy (HAM/TSP). As DNA, the CDR3 is TGCAGCGTTGAAGATTGGCTAGTGGAGACCCAGTACTTC. Protein: CSVEDWLVETQYF.